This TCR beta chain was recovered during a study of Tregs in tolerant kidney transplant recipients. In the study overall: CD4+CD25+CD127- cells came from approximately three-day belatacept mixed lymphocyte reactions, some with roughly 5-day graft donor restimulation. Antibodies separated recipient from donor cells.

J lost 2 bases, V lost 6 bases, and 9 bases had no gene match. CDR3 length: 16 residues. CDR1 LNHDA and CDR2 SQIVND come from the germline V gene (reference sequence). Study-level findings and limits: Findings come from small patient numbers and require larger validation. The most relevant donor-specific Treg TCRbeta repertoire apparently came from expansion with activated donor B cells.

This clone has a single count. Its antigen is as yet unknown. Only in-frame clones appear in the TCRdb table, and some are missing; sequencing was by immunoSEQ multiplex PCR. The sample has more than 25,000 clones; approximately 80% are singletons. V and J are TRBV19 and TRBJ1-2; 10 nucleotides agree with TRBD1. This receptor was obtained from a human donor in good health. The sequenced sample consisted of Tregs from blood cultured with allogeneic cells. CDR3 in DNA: TGTGCCAGTAGGGATCTAGACAGGGGGCACAACTATGGCTACACCTTC. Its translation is CASRDLDRGHNYGYTF.